This is a list of T cell receptor beta chains from one sample in a study of blood T cell repertoires in COVID-19. TCRdb keeps only in-frame clones here, not all; method: immunoSEQ multiplex PCR. The sample carries 52,000 or so clones, 65% to 90% recorded once. The specimen sequenced was peripheral blood. The origin of the receptors is a human donor in a cohort sampled during active COVID-19. The CDR3 runs from the conserved cysteine through the conserved F or W. Fields, in order: D gene, clone size, V gene, J gene, CDR3 DNA, CDR3 protein. The D gene is left open where the match is weak. Some rows have no size entry. The others give once, few or many, or a class for an expanded clone.

d_gene: TRBD2; abundance: .; v_gene: TRBV29-1; j_gene: TRBJ2-2; CDR3nt: TGCAGCGTTGAAGATTGGGCTAGCGGGAGTTCGGCCGGGGAGCTGTTTTTT; CDR3aa: CSVEDWASGSSAGELFF
d_gene: TRBD1; abundance: .; v_gene: TRBV7-2; j_gene: TRBJ2-1; CDR3nt: TGTGCCAGCAGCTTGAACCCCGGGACAGGGGGGAATGAGCAGTTCTTC; CDR3aa: CASSLNPGTGGNEQFF
d_gene: .; abundance: .; v_gene: TRBV4-3; j_gene: TRBJ2-7; CDR3nt: TGCGCCAGCAGCCAAGACAGTTTTTACGAGCAGTACTTC; CDR3aa: CASSQDSFYEQYF
d_gene: .; abundance: once; v_gene: TRBV27; j_gene: TRBJ2-3; CDR3nt: TGTGCCAGCAGACATTATAGCCGGGGGAGGACGGGAGATACGCAGTATTTT; CDR3aa: CASRHYSRGRTGDTQYF
d_gene: TRBD1; abundance: .; v_gene: TRBV7-9; j_gene: TRBJ1-5; CDR3nt: TGTGCCAGCAGCTCTATGGGACAGGGGAATCAGCCCCAGCATTTT; CDR3aa: CASSSMGQGNQPQHF
d_gene: TRBD2; abundance: .; v_gene: TRBV14; j_gene: TRBJ2-3; CDR3nt: TGTGCCAGCAGCCTAGGTAGCGGGAGTACAGATACGCAGTATTTT; CDR3aa: CASSLGSGSTDTQYF
d_gene: TRBD1; abundance: .; v_gene: TRBV6-5; j_gene: TRBJ1-2; CDR3nt: TGTGCCAGCAGGACAAATGACAGGGGCTATGGCTACACCTTC; CDR3aa: CASRTNDRGYGYTF
d_gene: .; abundance: .; v_gene: TRBV7-9; j_gene: TRBJ1-6; CDR3nt: TGTGCCAGCAGCTTAGGGGACATAAGCAATTCACCCCTCCACTTT; CDR3aa: CASSLGDISNSPLHF
d_gene: .; abundance: .; v_gene: TRBV4-1; j_gene: TRBJ2-7; CDR3nt: TGCGCCAGCAGCCAAGAGTGGCGGGGAAGGGGCGAGCAGTACTTC; CDR3aa: CASSQEWRGRGEQYF
d_gene: .; abundance: few; v_gene: TRBV10-1; j_gene: TRBJ1-1; CDR3nt: TGCGCCAGCAGTGAGAGCGGGAAAACTGAAGCTTTCTTT; CDR3aa: CASSESGKTEAFF
d_gene: TRBD1; abundance: .; v_gene: TRBV4-3; j_gene: TRBJ1-5; CDR3nt: TGCGCCAGCAGCCAAGGGACAGGGAATCAGCCCCAGCATTTT; CDR3aa: CASSQGTGNQPQHF
d_gene: .; abundance: once; v_gene: TRBV27; j_gene: TRBJ1-4; CDR3nt: TGTGCCAGCAGTTTATCGAGGGTGGGGGGGTATGAAAAACTGTTTTTT; CDR3aa: CASSLSRVGGYEKLFF
d_gene: .; abundance: once; v_gene: TRBV10-1; j_gene: TRBJ1-4; CDR3nt: TGCGCCAGCAGTGTCGGGGAAAAACTGTTTTTT; CDR3aa: CASSVGEKLFF
d_gene: .; abundance: .; v_gene: TRBV6-2/TRBV6-3; j_gene: TRBJ2-7; CDR3nt: TGTGCCAGCAGTTCGACTTTATACGAGCAGTACTTC; CDR3aa: CASSSTLYEQYF
d_gene: .; abundance: .; v_gene: TRBV6-5; j_gene: TRBJ1-5; CDR3nt: TGTGCCGGCGCTGTGTCTCGAGCGAGCAATCAGCCCCAGCATTTT; CDR3aa: CAGAVSRASNQPQHF
d_gene: TRBD2; abundance: .; v_gene: TRBV27; j_gene: TRBJ2-3; CDR3nt: TGTGCCAGCAGTTTATTGAGGGGTAGCGGGAGTTCCGATACGCAGTATTTT; CDR3aa: CASSLLRGSGSSDTQYF
d_gene: TRBD1; abundance: .; v_gene: TRBV7-9; j_gene: TRBJ1-1; CDR3nt: TGTGCCAGCAGCTTAGGACAGGGGGCGAGAAAAGCTTTCTTT; CDR3aa: CASSLGQGARKAFF
d_gene: .; abundance: .; v_gene: TRBV29-1; j_gene: TRBJ2-7; CDR3nt: TGCAGCGCCGAGGAGAGTACGTTCAACGAGCAGTACTTC; CDR3aa: CSAEESTFNEQYF